The entry below describes one T cell receptor beta chain. Antigen specificity is unknown. The data are from a study of vaccination effects on CD4 cells after COVID-19. Whole-study findings and limits: Healthy vaccinees' vaccine-induced clones included only 1 of 255 cross-reacting with common cold coronaviruses.

Some clones are missing from TCRdb's copy, which holds only in-frame ones; the method was immunoSEQ multiplex PCR. The profile shows tens of thousands of clones, around 75% of them singletons. Sequencing in the ViraFEST assay came after antigen-specific CD4+ T cells had been expanded with viral peptide pools, which were used to stimulate PBMC. Culture proceeded for under twelve days, and CD4+ T cells were then isolated. Prior SARS-CoV-2 infection was absent in the vaccine recipients, as shown by negative nucleocapsid antibodies. The CDR3 is 14 residues long. Germline V gives CDR1 MDHEN, CDR2 SYDVKM. Trimming took 6 bases from V and 1 from J, leaving 12 bases between them.

Material: CD4+ T cells from PBMCs cultured with HCoV-OC43 spike peptides, obtained before COVID-19 vaccination. Indicated subset: HCoV-OC43 spike overlapping peptide pool stimulation. V gene TRBV28 combines with J gene TRBJ1-2; tentatively, D is TRBD1 (6 bases). The receptor comes from a human donor who received a COVID-19 vaccine. This CDR3 is CASRVRGNNYGYTF. The CDR3 region has the DNA TGTGCCAGCAGGGTCAGGGGTAATAACTATGGCTACACCTTC.